The sequence of this T cell receptor beta chain was determined in a study of sequential checkpoint blockade in melanoma. There are 12 residues in the CDR3. From germline, CDR1 is SNHLY and CDR2 FYNNEI. Stated treatment: randomized to nivolumab then ipilimumab (arm A) or the reverse (arm B). Patients had received no earlier DNA-damaging chemotherapy. From thawed PBMCs, live CD3+CD8+ cells negative for CD19 and CD56 were sorted. Data came from immunoSEQ multiplex PCR; TCRdb stores just in-frame clones and leaves some out. The table lists about 9,900 clones, approximately 76% of them singletons. This rearrangement joins TRBV2 to TRBJ2-5; possible D gene TRBD2, 6 bases. The end of the DNA fits TRBJ2-7 better, so the J call may be wrong. The source was CD8+ T cells sorted from blood (inferred from file names), collected from a patient given nivolumab and ipilimumab in sequence. The source is a human donor with melanoma. This chain's CDR3 is CASRFGSYEQYF. DNA of the CDR3: TGTGCCAGCAGATTCGGGAGTTACGAGCAGTACTTC.